Detailed here is one T cell receptor (beta chain). Assay: immunoSEQ multiplex PCR; the TCRdb copy retains only in-frame clones and omits some. Here the sample spans hundreds of thousands of clones, more than 70% being singletons. The record originates from a study of blood T cell repertoires in COVID-19. Study details: From T cells, B-cell-depleted T cells, or PBMCs came the material, which was cDNA or gDNA.

This CDR3 is 13 amino acids long. Germline CDR1 SGHTS, CDR2 YDEGEE. V gave up 4 bases and J gave up 4 bases, with 10 bases separating them. The sequence was collected from a woman in her 30s with COVID-19, enrolled during active disease. The sample comprised peripheral blood. The rearrangement joins TRBV5-8 to TRBJ2-3, with D possibly TRBD1 on 5 matching bases. CDR3 in amino acids: CASSLRVADTQYF. DNA for the CDR3: TGTGCCAGCAGCCTCAGGGTAGCAGATACGCAGTATTTT.